Presented here are 24 T cell receptor beta chains from one specimen sequenced in a study of beta chain features in type 1 diabetes. The entirety of the isolated RNA underwent reverse transcription, so expressed TCRB transcripts were sequenced. Produced via immunoSEQ multiplex PCR; TCRdb's table is partial and in-frame only. The sample has about 120,000 clones; less than 20% are singletons. Broader study findings: Patients with Type 1 diabetes showed moderately but significantly shorter TCRB CDR3s in all four CD4+ subsets.

Their recognized antigens are unknown. Sequencing was performed on central memory CD4+ T cells from blood. The receptors were gathered from a man younger than 45 with type 1 diabetes.

This clone was seen a handful of times. In the same sample, other DNA sequences code for this CDR3. The CDR3 loop is CASSLDYEQYF. As DNA, the CDR3 is TGTGCCAGCAGCTTAGACTACGAGCAGTACTTC. This rearrangement joins TRBV7-2 to TRBJ2-7; D remains ambiguous. This CDR3 spans 11 amino acids. Trimming shortened V by 1 base and J by 3 bases, and 1 base separated the two germline ends. Germline loops: CDR1 SGHTA, CDR2 FQGNSA. The whole variable domain, remainder taken from reference TRBV7-2 and TRBJ2-7, is GAGVSQSPSNKVTEKGKDVELRCDPISGHTALYWYRQSLGQGLEFLIYFQGNSAPDKSGLPSDRFSAERTGGSVSTLTIQRTQQEDSAVYLCASSLDYEQYFGPGTRLTVT.

The chain is built from TRBV18 and TRBJ1-1; no reliable D call. From germline, CDR1 is KGHSH and CDR2 LQKENI. The CDR3 is 11 residues long. V lost 8 bases, J lost 3 bases, and 7 bases lay in between. The CDR3 reads CASRMDTEAFF. CDR3 DNA sequence: TGTGCCAGCCGTATGGACACTGAAGCTTTCTTT. The whole variable domain, filled in from reference TRBV18 and TRBJ1-1, reads NAGVMQNPRHLVRRRGQEARLRCSPMKGHSHVYWYRQLPEEGLKFMVYLQKENIIDESGMPKERFSAEFPKEGPSILRIQQVVRGDSAAYFCASRMDTEAFFGQGTRLTVV.

V is TRBV5-1 and J is TRBJ2-3, with 11 bases fitting TRBD2. The CDR3 spans 16 residues. V was clipped by 4 bases and J by 0 bases; unmatched bases: 4. Germline CDR1 reads SGHRS; CDR2 reads YFSETQ. The CDR3 DNA follows: TGCGCCAGCAGCCCGCGACTAGCGGGAAGCACAGATACGCAGTATTTT. Protein product: CASSPRLAGSTDTQYF.

This chain joins TRBV7-9 and TRBJ1-5; tentatively, D is TRBD1 (6 bases). CDR3 length equals 14 residues. CDR1 and CDR2 from the germline V gene are SEHNR and FQNEAQ (reference sequence). The V end was cut by 1 base, the J end by 4 bases, with 8 bases between. The CDR3 is CASSLGTENQPQHF. As DNA, the CDR3 is TGTGCCAGCAGCTTAGGGACAGAAAATCAGCCCCAGCATTTT.

This clone was seen only a few times. The rearrangement joins TRBV7-9 to TRBJ1-2; D gene ambiguous. The length of the CDR3 is 14 residues. Trimming pared 3 bases from V and 0 bases from J, leaving 8 bases between. Germline CDR1 reads SEHNR; CDR2 reads FQNEAQ (reference sequence). CDR3 loop: CASSLTMANYGYTF. The CDR3 DNA reads as TGTGCCAGCAGCTTGACAATGGCTAACTATGGCTACACCTTC.

This clone was recorded at least ten times. The gene calls are TRBV5-1 and TRBJ2-5, with 7 bases aligning to TRBD1. CDR1 is SGHRS, CDR2 YFSETQ, per germline. The CDR3 extends over 14 amino acids. Unmatched junction bases numbered 3, after V lost 1 base and J lost 3 bases. The CDR3 DNA sequence: TGCGCCAGCAGCTTGCAAGGACAGGAAGAGACCCAGTACTTC. This encodes CASSLQGQEETQYF.

This chain links TRBV9 with TRBJ2-7, with 7 bases matching TRBD1. V was pared by 2 bases and J by 4 bases, with 6 bases of the junction left unmatched. CDR3 length: 14 amino acids. Germline values: CDR1 SGDLS, CDR2 YYNGEE. CDR3 sequence reads: CASSVGGQSYEQYF. The CDR3 DNA follows: TGTGCCAGCAGCGTTGGGGGACAGTCGTACGAGCAGTACTTC.

This clone was observed a handful of times. The chain joins TRBV30 to TRBJ2-5; 12 bases map to TRBD2. After removal of 0 bases from V and 4 bases from J, the junction contained 0 bases not matched to a gene. The CDR3 has 14 amino acids. Germline assignment: CDR1 GTSNPN and CDR2 SVGIG (reference sequence). DNA of the CDR3: TGTGCCTGGAGTGTACTAGCGGGGGGAGAGACCCAGTACTTC. Protein sequence: CAWSVLAGGETQYF.

This chain connects TRBV29-1 to TRBJ2-7, with D maybe TRBD1 (7 bases). With 7 bases removed from V and 3 bases from J, the gap between germline ends came to 13 bases. CDR3 length equals 12 residues. CDR1 is SQVTM and CDR2 is ANQGSEA in the germline V gene. The CDR3 DNA sequence: TGCAGCGGCGGGACAGACTACTACGAGCAGTACTTC. This gives the protein CSGGTDYYEQYF.

V gene TRBV2 combines with J gene TRBJ1-1; possible D gene TRBD1, 5 bases. The germline gives CDR1 SNHLY, CDR2 FYNNEI. The CDR3 is made up of 12 amino acids. V was shortened by 2 bases and J by 5 bases, with 6 bases between the two germline ends. The CDR3 loop is CASSEKGTEAFF. The DNA for the CDR3 is TGTGCCAGCAGTGAAAAGGGGACTGAAGCTTTCTTT.

This clone was found a few times. This chain links TRBV14 with TRBJ2-2; 9 bases are a match to TRBD1. The CDR3 extends over 16 amino acids. The trim removed 6 bases at V and 0 bases at J, leaving 5 bases unmatched. Germline V gene lookup returns CDR1 SGHDN and CDR2 FVKESK. The CDR3 bases are TGTGCCAGCAGGGCTACAGGGGGCCCGAACACCGGGGAGCTGTTTTTT. This sequence encodes CASRATGGPNTGELFF.

This clone was seen only a few times. The CDR3 reads CASSGLGDRTYNEQFF. As DNA, the CDR3 is TGTGCCAGCAGTGGGCTAGGGGACCGAACCTACAATGAGCAGTTCTTC. This rearrangement joins TRBV25-1 to TRBJ2-1; D might be TRBD1 or TRBD2, each matching 5 bases. CDR1 and CDR2 from the germline V gene are MGHDK and SYGVNS. The CDR3 is 16 residues long. V shed 4 bases and J shed 2 bases, with 15 bases lying between them.

This clone was seen more than once but under ten times. V usage is TRBV9 and J usage is TRBJ2-3; TRBD2 aligns across 11 bases. The CDR3 spans 20 residues. The germline CDR1 and CDR2 sequences are SGDLS and YYNGEE. The V and J ends lost 0 bases and 2 bases, in that order; junction bases with no gene match: 14. CDR3 sequence reads: CASSVANLAGGRLPTDTQYF. Written as DNA, the CDR3 is TGTGCCAGCAGCGTAGCTAACCTAGCGGGGGGACGCCTACCCACAGATACGCAGTATTTT.

The rearrangement links TRBV7-2 to TRBJ1-6; D unresolved. CDR3 length: 12 residues. Trimming took off 1 base at V and 13 bases at J, with 8 bases between the two ends. Germline values: CDR1 SGHTA, CDR2 FQGNSA. CDR3 nucleotides: TGTGCCAGCAGCTTAGGTCTAGGGCCCCTCCACTTT. It yields the protein CASSLGLGPLHF.

This clone occurred a few times. V is TRBV5-1 and J is TRBJ2-3; possibly TRBD1 for D (5 bases). The germline CDR1 and CDR2 sequences are SGHRS and YFSETQ. Between the trimmed V and J ends, which lost 2 bases and 4 bases, there was a span of 14 bases. CDR3 length: 15 residues. CDR3 residues: CASSFSWTRPDTQYF. Here the CDR3 DNA reads TGCGCCAGCAGCTTTTCTTGGACAAGGCCAGATACGCAGTATTTT.

The chain couples TRBV5-4 to TRBJ2-7; 7 bases line up with TRBD1. The trim removed 4 bases at V and 2 bases at J, leaving 9 bases unmatched. CDR1 and CDR2 from the germline V gene are SGHNT and YYREEE (reference sequence). The CDR3 extends over 15 amino acids. The CDR3 sequence is CASSPSGGWTYEQYF. The CDR3, as DNA: TGTGCCAGCAGCCCCTCAGGGGGTTGGACCTACGAGCAGTACTTC.

V is TRBV5-1 and J is TRBJ2-2; 9 nucleotides line up with TRBD1. Germline values: CDR1 SGHRS, CDR2 YFSETQ. The CDR3 is 15 residues long. The V segment lost 2 bases and the J segment 6 bases; nucleotides outside the gene matches: 5. The CDR3 reads CASSFGTGIAGELFF. The DNA of the CDR3 is TGCGCCAGCAGCTTTGGGACAGGGATCGCCGGGGAGCTGTTTTTT.

There are a few counts of this clone. The chain is built from TRBV6-1 and TRBJ2-3, with TRBD2 identical over 9 bases. The V segment lost 7 bases and the J segment 4 bases; nucleotides outside the gene matches: 9. CDR3 length: 15 amino acids. Looked up from germline, CDR1 is MNHNS and CDR2 is SASEGT. The CDR3 nucleotides are TGTGCCAGCACGTTGATAGCGGGGGCGTCAGATACGCAGTATTTT. Translation gives CASTLIAGASDTQYF.

Many counts were recorded for this clone. The rearrangement links TRBV6-5 to TRBJ1-2, with TRBD1 identical over 12 bases. CDR1 MNHEY and CDR2 SVGAGI come from the germline V gene. Losses at the gene ends were 0 bases for V and 6 bases for J; bases not matched to a gene: 5. This CDR3 has 16 residues. CDR3 sequence reads: CASSYSAGTGGHGYTF. For the CDR3, the DNA is TGTGCCAGCAGTTACTCCGCCGGGACAGGGGGCCATGGCTACACCTTC.

The CDR3 DNA is TGTGCCAGCAGTGGCTATACTGACGACGAGCAGTACTTC. Residues: CASSGYTDDEQYF. This chain connects TRBV25-1 to TRBJ2-7, with no clear D. In germline, CDR1 is MGHDK, CDR2 SYGVNS. CDR3 length equals 13 residues. The V end was cut by 4 bases, the J end by 5 bases, with 12 bases between.

This clone has only a few counts. J is TRBJ2-3 and V is TRBV29-1; D remains ambiguous. CDR1 is SQVTM and CDR2 is ANQGSEA in the germline V gene. The CDR3 spans 13 residues. Trimming stripped 4 bases from V and 1 base from J, with 9 bases between. CDR3 sequence: CSVAGDGTDTQYF. In DNA, the CDR3 is TGCAGCGTTGCCGGAGACGGCACAGATACGCAGTATTTT.

The rearrangement links TRBV4-3 to TRBJ1-6; D is unclear. This CDR3 has 12 residues. V was shortened by 0 bases and J by 8 bases, with 2 bases between the two germline ends. Germline loops: CDR1 LGHNA, CDR2 YSLEER. The CDR3 region has the DNA TGCGCCAGCAGCCAAGAACATTCACCCCTCCACTTT. Its protein is CASSQEHSPLHF.

The CDR3 spells CASSLSPNTGELFF. DNA of the CDR3: TGTGCCAGCAGCTTATCGCCGAACACCGGGGAGCTGTTTTTT. The chain employs TRBV7-8 and TRBJ2-2; D is unclear. Germline V gives CDR1 SGHVS, CDR2 FQNEAQ. This CDR3 is 14 amino acids long. V was shortened by 2 bases and J by 0 bases, with 4 bases between the two germline ends.

Only a few counts were recorded for this clone. V is TRBV30 and J is TRBJ2-7; a possible D gene is TRBD2 (5 bases). The CDR3 runs to 13 residues. V shed 2 bases and J shed 0 bases, with 8 bases lying between them. Germline CDR1 is GTSNPN and CDR2 is SVGIG (reference sequence). The chain's CDR3 is CAWSSGLSYEQYF. The CDR3 region has the DNA TGTGCCTGGAGTTCAGGACTCTCCTACGAGCAGTACTTC.